This T cell receptor (beta chain) derives from a study of monozygotic twins with inflammatory bowel disease. The CDR3 extends over 14 amino acids. Using the 5' RACE reads, TCRdb records one entry per CDR3 protein without DNA. Seen in this sample are about 210,000 distinct CDR3 sequences; the ten most common clones hold less than 2%. This clonotype was obtained from a human donor with ulcerative colitis or Crohn's disease, or a healthy co-twin of an affected twin (not recorded which). Sequenced material: blood. The V call is TRBV12-3 or TRBV12-4, the J call TRBJ2-1; TCRdb reports TRBD1, a call that lacks DNA to check it against. The chain's CDR3 is CASSFGRRYNEQFF.